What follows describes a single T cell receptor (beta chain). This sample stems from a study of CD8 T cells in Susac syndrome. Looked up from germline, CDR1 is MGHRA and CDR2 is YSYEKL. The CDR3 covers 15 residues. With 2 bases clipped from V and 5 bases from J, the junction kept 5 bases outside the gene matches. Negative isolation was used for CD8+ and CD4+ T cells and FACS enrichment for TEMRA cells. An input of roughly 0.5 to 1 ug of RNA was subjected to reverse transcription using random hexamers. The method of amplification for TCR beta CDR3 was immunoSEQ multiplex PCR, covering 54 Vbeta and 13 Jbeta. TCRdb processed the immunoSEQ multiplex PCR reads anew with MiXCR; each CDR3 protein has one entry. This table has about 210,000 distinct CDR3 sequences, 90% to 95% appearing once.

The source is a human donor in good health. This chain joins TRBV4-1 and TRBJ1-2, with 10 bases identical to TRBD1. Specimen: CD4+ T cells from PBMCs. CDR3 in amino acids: CASSQSGQGIYGYTF. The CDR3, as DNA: TGCGCCAGCAGCCAATCGGGACAGGGGATATATGGCTACACCTTC.